This TCR beta chain stems from a study of T cells in women clearing cervical HPV infection. immunoSEQ multiplex PCR used an average of roughly 1,300 ng genomic DNA. Generated by immunoSEQ multiplex PCR, the TCRdb table keeps only in-frame clones and is missing some. In all, the sample yields about 48,000 clones. Germline CDR1 reads LGHNT; CDR2 reads FRNRAP. This CDR3 is built from 18 residues. After removal of 4 bases from V and 4 bases from J, the junction contained 10 bases not matched to a gene. Study results and caveats: TRBV6-7 relative abundance averaged approximately 0.11% in cases and 0.15% to 0.2% in controls.

A note on this clone: Antigen specificity is unknown. The CDR3 end is not reached by the read, which stops 3 residues before it; the germline J gene fills it in.

The TCR sequence derives from a woman between 18 and 75 years old with a cervical HPV16 infection that either progressed to CIN3+ or cleared (not recorded which). The chain couples TRBV12-5 to TRBJ2-3, with TRBD2 matching over 14 bases. The specimen sequenced was blood buffy coat. Partial CDR3 DNA: TGTGCTAGTGGTTCCTCTTGGACTAGCGGGGGGACCGCAGATACG. Its translation is CASGSSWTSGGTADT. The CDR3, in full, reads CASGSSWTSGGTADTQYF.